In this sample, the clone carrying this T cell receptor (beta chain) turned up once. These data originate in a study of control samples from healthy donors and cancer patients. The CDR3 totals 15 residues. In germline, CDR1 is SGHAT, CDR2 FQNNGV. Trimming stripped 1 base from V and 1 base from J, with 10 bases between. TCRdb's copy holds only in-frame clones and misses some; the assay was immunoSEQ multiplex PCR. The profile shows 100,000 to 150,000 clones, more than 90% of them singletons. Sequenced: blood. The rearrangement uses TRBV11-2 and TRBJ1-1; possibly TRBD1 for D (5 bases). The sequence was collected from a young man in good health. CDR3 protein: CASSLVRTSNTEAFF. CDR3 sequence (DNA): TGTGCCAGCAGCTTAGTTCGGACATCGAACACTGAAGCTTTCTTT.